A single sample gave rise to the 20 T cell receptor beta chains below, sequenced in a study of regulatory T cells in long-lasting Graves disease. Stated time point: newly diagnosed GD, antithyroid drugs for less than 3 months. Following extraction of RNA from PBMCs, that RNA was used to make the TCR library. Construction of the TCR beta libraries employed iRepertoire HTBI primers in conjunction with Arm-PCR of CDR3 regions. In TCRdb, the multiplex PCR reads were re-called with MiXCR into one record per CDR3 protein. The repertoire has around 400,000 distinct CDR3 sequences, about a sixth of them found once; the top ten carry approximately 22%. Here the sequenced sample was peripheral blood mononuclear cells (PBMCs), taken at new diagnosis, from a patient treated with antithyroid drugs. The receptor set was obtained from a female donor with Graves disease.

In this sample, this clonotype turned up many times. V usage is TRBV29-1 and J usage is TRBJ2-2; perhaps TRBD1 as D (5 bases). Germline V lookup: CDR1 SQVTM, CDR2 ANQGSEA. The CDR3 is 13 amino acids. V lost 2 bases and J lost 4, with 8 bases in between. This chain's CDR3 is CSVERRGTGELFF. The CDR3, as DNA: TGCAGCGTTGAACGAAGGGGCACCGGGGAGCTGTTTTTT.

This clonotype has at least ten counts. The chain uses TRBV2 and TRBJ1-2, with unresolved D. V shed 1 base and J shed 3 bases, with 6 bases lying between them. This CDR3 spans 13 amino acids. Germline V gene data show CDR1 as SNHLY and CDR2 as FYNNEI. The CDR3 DNA reads TGTGCCAGCAGTGAAGTGGCAGACTATGGCTACACCTTC. Amino acid sequence: CASSEVADYGYTF.

The rearrangement links TRBV28 to TRBJ2-7; the match to TRBD2 covers 9 bases. This CDR3 is 15 amino acids long. CDR1 MDHEN and CDR2 SYDVKM come from the germline V gene. The J segment lost 5 bases and the V segment lost 10 bases, leaving 15 bases of the junction unmatched. CDR3 DNA sequence: TGTGCCACCCGGGGGGTAGCGGGAGTTCTCCACGAGCAGTACTTC. Encoded protein: CATRGVAGVLHEQYF. Full variable domain (missing parts from reference TRBV28 and TRBJ2-7): DVKVTQSSRYLVKRTGEKVFLECVQDMDHENMFWYRQDPGLGLRLIYFSYDVKMKEKGDIPEGYSVSREKKERFSLILESASTNQTSMYLCATRGVAGVLHEQYFGPGTRLTVT.

There are many counts of this clonotype. The V and J genes are TRBV2 and TRBJ1-2; TRBD1 agrees at 7 bases. This CDR3 has 12 residues. Germline assignment: CDR1 SNHLY and CDR2 FYNNEI. V was clipped by 6 bases and J by 6 bases; unmatched bases: 4. CDR3 region: CASRPRGDGYTF. In DNA form, the CDR3 reads TGTGCCAGCAGGCCCAGGGGGGATGGCTACACCTTC.

Many counts were recorded for this clonotype. This chain links TRBV27 with TRBJ2-5, with D possibly matching TRBD1 (6 bases). The germline gives CDR1 MNHEY, CDR2 SMNVEV (reference sequence). V dropped 5 bases and J dropped 8 bases, with 18 bases sitting between them. The CDR3 runs to 14 residues. In DNA form, the CDR3 reads TGTGCCAGCAGTCCCCGGACAGACCCTCGAACCCAGTACTTC. Its protein product is CASSPRTDPRTQYF.

A remark on this clonotype: A far larger clone is one base from this, pointing to a likely read error. The chain joins TRBV7-3 to TRBJ2-3; TRBD2 matches 10 bases. TRBJ2-1 explains the end of the DNA better; the J call may be wrong. This CDR3 spans 19 amino acids. Germline V gene data show CDR1 as SGHTA and CDR2 as FQGTGA. CDR3 loop: CASSPTPSLSSGSKVEQFF. CDR3 sequence (DNA): TGTGCCAGCAGCCCGACCCCGTCGCTTTCTAGCGGGAGTAAGGTTGAGCAGTTCTTC.

The chain couples TRBV6-1 to TRBJ2-3; 11 nucleotides align to TRBD2. This CDR3 has 15 amino acids. CDR1 MNHNS and CDR2 SASEGT come from the germline V gene. The trim removed 6 bases at V and 4 bases at J, leaving 6 bases unmatched. This CDR3 is CASSRLAGSPDTQYF. The CDR3 nucleotides are TGTGCCAGCAGCCGACTAGCGGGGTCACCAGATACGCAGTATTTT.

In its sample, this clonotype was seen many times. The chain employs TRBV7-2 and TRBJ1-1; D remains unclear. V lost 0 bases and J 3 bases, leaving 11 bases between the germline ends. Germline loops: CDR1 SGHTA, CDR2 FQGNSA. The CDR3 has 15 residues. Written as DNA, the CDR3 is TGTGCCAGCAGCTTAGCCGCAGCAAGTTACACTGAAGCTTTCTTT. Translation gives CASSLAAASYTEAFF.

This clonotype was counted many times. This sequence joins TRBV6-1 and TRBJ2-2; 16 nucleotides align to TRBD2. The CDR3 is 20 amino acids. J gave up 4 bases and V 1 base, and 9 bases lay outside the gene matches. Germline V gene lookup returns CDR1 MNHNS and CDR2 SASEGT. Here the CDR3 DNA reads TGTGCCAGCAGTGAAGTTCGGGGACTAGCGGGAGGGATGTTCACCGGGGAGCTGTTTTTT. Translation: CASSEVRGLAGGMFTGELFF.

At least ten counts were recorded for this clonotype. The chain is built from TRBV20-1 and TRBJ1-6; D is ambiguous. Trimming stripped 8 bases from V and 7 bases from J, with 24 bases between. CDR3 size: 16 residues. Per germline, CDR1 DFQATT and CDR2 SNEGSKA (reference sequence). CDR3 sequence: CSPSAPTVKLNSPLHF. CDR3 sequence (DNA): TGCAGTCCCTCCGCCCCCACAGTTAAATTAAATTCACCCCTCCACTTT.

This clonotype was detected many times. This rearrangement joins TRBV20-1 to TRBJ2-1, with 9 bases fitting TRBD2. CDR3 size: 16 residues. The germline V gene has CDR1 DFQATT and CDR2 SNEGSKA (reference sequence). Trimming took 1 base from V and 0 from J; bases not matched to a gene: 4. The CDR3 sequence is CSARVRSGSSYNEQFF. In DNA, the CDR3 is TGCAGTGCTAGAGTCCGTAGCGGGAGCTCCTACAATGAGCAGTTCTTC.

V usage is TRBV2 and J usage is TRBJ2-1; D tentatively fits TRBD1 or TRBD2 (5 bases each). CDR3 length: 15 residues. The V end was cut by 10 bases, the J end by 0 bases, with 16 bases between. Germline CDR1 is SNHLY and CDR2 is FYNNEI. The CDR3 nucleotides read TGTGCCACGATGGGGACGGTTAGCTCCTACAATGAGCAGTTCTTC. Encoded protein: CATMGTVSSYNEQFF.

This clonotype was seen a handful of times. V gene TRBV4-1 combines with J gene TRBJ1-3; 10 nucleotides align to TRBD1. This CDR3 spans 19 amino acids. Germline-derived CDR1 and CDR2 are MGHRA and YSYEKL. V lost 0 bases and J lost 0; bases outside the gene matches: 8. The CDR3 nucleotides are TGCGCCAGCAGCCAAGAGGACAGGGGGTCTCTGCACTCTGGAAACACCATATATTTT. This codes for CASSQEDRGSLHSGNTIYF.

In this sample, this clonotype turned up a few times. The gene calls are TRBV24-1 and TRBJ2-5, with D perhaps matching TRBD2 (6 bases). CDR1 KGHDR and CDR2 SFDVKD come from the germline V gene. This CDR3 is built from 15 residues. V was shortened by 7 bases and J by 3 bases, with 17 bases between the two germline ends. The CDR3 DNA reads TGTGCCACCAGCTACGGGGCTTCGGGAGAAGAGACCCAGTACTTC. Protein sequence: CATSYGASGEETQYF.

In its sample, this clonotype was seen a few times. The CDR3 loop is CASSIVSGRHEQFF. The CDR3 nucleotides read TGTGCCAGTAGTATTGTCTCTGGCAGGCATGAGCAGTTCTTC. The chain couples TRBV19 to TRBJ2-1; unclear D gene. The V end lost 3 bases, the J end lost 8 bases, and 14 bases lay between the germline ends. This CDR3 region has 14 residues. Germline CDR1 LNHDA, CDR2 SQIVND (reference sequence).

CDR3 region: CSVRTSGYRPGELFF. The DNA of the CDR3 is TGCAGCGTCAGGACTAGCGGGTATAGGCCCGGGGAGCTGTTTTTT. The chain carries TRBV29-1 and TRBJ2-2; 11 bases align to TRBD2. Germline values: CDR1 SQVTM, CDR2 ANQGSEA. V lost 6 bases to trimming and J lost 6 bases; unmatched junction nucleotides: 9. CDR3 length equals 15 residues.

Ten or more counts support this clonotype. This chain joins TRBV25-1 and TRBJ2-1, with 15 bases aligning to TRBD2. The CDR3 is 15 residues long. Germline CDR1 is MGHDK and CDR2 is SYGVNS. V dropped 4 bases and J dropped 7; count of bases not matched to a gene: 2. In DNA form, the CDR3 reads TGTGCCAGCAGTGGGGGGACTAGCGGGGGGAATGAGCAGTTCTTC. As protein: CASSGGTSGGNEQFF.

With regard to this clonotype: A junction boundary mismatches the germline segment, possibly from a read error. The V call is TRBV7-9, the J call TRBJ2-2; D ambiguous. Germline assignment: CDR1 SEHNR and CDR2 FQNEAQ (reference sequence). The CDR3 is 16 residues long. The CDR3 sequence: CASSQESTANTGELFF. CDR3 nucleotide sequence: TGCGCCAGCAGCCAAGAATCCACAGCGAACACCGGGGAGCTGTTTTTT.

On this clonotype: With a much larger clone just one base away, this may be a read error. This sequence joins TRBV27 and TRBJ2-1, with D unclear. The germline V and J ends were trimmed by 5 bases and 3 bases, with 17 bases remaining between them. Germline V gene lookup returns CDR1 MNHEY and CDR2 SMNVEV (reference sequence). CDR3 size: 16 residues. The CDR3 DNA sequence: TGTGCCAGCAGTGATTACCCCAGGAAGAACTACAATGAGCAGTTCTTC. Its protein is CASSDYPRKNYNEQFF.

There are many counts of this clonotype. For the CDR3, the DNA is TGTGCCAGCAGTTCCGGACAGGGGGCTTACAATGAGCAGTTCTTC. This codes for CASSSGQGAYNEQFF. This sequence joins TRBV27 and TRBJ2-1, with 11 positions matching TRBD1. The germline V gene has CDR1 MNHEY and CDR2 SMNVEV (reference sequence). The CDR3 is 15 amino acids. Trimming at V came to 4 bases and at J to 4 bases, leaving 3 bases not matched to a gene.